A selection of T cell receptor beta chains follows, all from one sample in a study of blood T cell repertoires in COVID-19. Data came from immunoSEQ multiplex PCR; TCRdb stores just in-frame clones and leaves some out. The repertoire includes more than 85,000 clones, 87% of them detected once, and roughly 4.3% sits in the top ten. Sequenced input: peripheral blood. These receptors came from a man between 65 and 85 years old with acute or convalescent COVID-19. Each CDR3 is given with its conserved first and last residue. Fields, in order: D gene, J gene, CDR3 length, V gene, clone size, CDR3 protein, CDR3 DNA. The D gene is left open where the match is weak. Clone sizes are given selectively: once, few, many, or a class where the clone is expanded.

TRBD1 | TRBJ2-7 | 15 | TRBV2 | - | CASASGGGQGDEQYF | TGTGCCAGTGCCTCGGGTGGGGGACAGGGGGACGAGCAGTACTTC
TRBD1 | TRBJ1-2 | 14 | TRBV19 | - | CASSAGTGNHGYTF | TGTGCCAGTAGTGCGGGGACAGGGAATCATGGCTACACCTTC
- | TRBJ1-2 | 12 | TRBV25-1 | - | CASSGVRDGYTF | TGTGCCAGCAGTGGGGTGAGGGATGGCTACACCTTC
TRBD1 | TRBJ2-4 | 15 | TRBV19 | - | CASSPDRVGKNIQYF | TGTGCCAGTAGTCCGGACAGGGTGGGCAAAAACATTCAGTACTTC
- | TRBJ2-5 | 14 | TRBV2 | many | CASSDSTPRETQYF | TGTGCCAGCAGTGATTCGACTCCGCGAGAGACCCAGTACTTC
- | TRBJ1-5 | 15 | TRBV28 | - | CASSWAHFSNQPQHF | TGTGCCAGCAGCTGGGCCCACTTTTCTAATCAGCCCCAGCATTTT
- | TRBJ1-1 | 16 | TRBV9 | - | CASSVVSRVEGTEAFF | TGTGCCAGCAGCGTAGTTTCGAGGGTCGAGGGTACTGAAGCTTTCTTT
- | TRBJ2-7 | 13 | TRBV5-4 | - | CASSWSGWDEQYF | TGTGCCAGCAGCTGGTCAGGGTGGGACGAGCAGTACTTC
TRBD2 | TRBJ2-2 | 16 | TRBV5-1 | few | CASSRTSGGAGGELFF | TGCGCCAGCAGCCGGACTAGCGGGGGGGCCGGCGGGGAGCTGTTTTTT
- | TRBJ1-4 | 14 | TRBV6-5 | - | CASSPRAGWGKLFF | TGTGCCAGCAGTCCCAGGGCAGGGTGGGGAAAACTGTTTTTT
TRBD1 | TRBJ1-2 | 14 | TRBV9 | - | CASSVDRGLRGYTF | TGTGCCAGCAGCGTCGACAGGGGATTGCGAGGCTACACCTTC
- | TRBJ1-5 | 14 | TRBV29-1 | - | CSFKAGKDNQPQHF | TGCAGTTTTAAGGCAGGGAAAGACAATCAGCCCCAGCATTTT
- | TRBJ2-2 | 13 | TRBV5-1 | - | CASSISVTGELFF | TGCGCCAGCAGCATCTCGGTTACCGGGGAGCTGTTTTTT
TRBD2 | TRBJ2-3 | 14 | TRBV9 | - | CASSPRAGTDTQYF | TGTGCCAGCAGCCCCAGAGCGGGGACAGATACGCAGTATTTT
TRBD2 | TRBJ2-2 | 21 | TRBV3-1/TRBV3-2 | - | CASSPKSTSGGPKSYTGELFF | TGTGCCAGCAGCCCTAAATCTACTAGCGGGGGCCCGAAATCCTACACCGGGGAGCTGTTTTTT
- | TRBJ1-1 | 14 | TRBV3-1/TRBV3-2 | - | CASSQGVPGTEAFF | TGTGCCAGCAGCCAAGGCGTGCCCGGGACTGAAGCTTTCTTT
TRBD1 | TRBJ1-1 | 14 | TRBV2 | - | CASSGDSYNTEAFF | TGTGCCAGCAGTGGGGACAGCTACAACACTGAAGCTTTCTTT
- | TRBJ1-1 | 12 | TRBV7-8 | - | CASSFQGTSPFF | TGTGCCAGCAGCTTCCAGGGTACAAGCCCTTTCTTT
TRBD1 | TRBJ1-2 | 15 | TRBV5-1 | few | CASSERSGTDYGYTF | TGCGCCAGCAGCGAGCGATCCGGGACAGACTATGGCTACACCTTC
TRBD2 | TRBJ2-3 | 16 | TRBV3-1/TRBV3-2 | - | CASSQELAGETDTQYF | TGTGCCAGCAGCCAAGAACTAGCGGGGGAGACAGATACGCAGTATTTT
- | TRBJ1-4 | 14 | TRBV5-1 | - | CASSFVPGGEKLFF | TGCGCCAGCAGCTTTGTACCTGGCGGGGAAAAACTGTTTTTT
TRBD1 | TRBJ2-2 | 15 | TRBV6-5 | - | CASSMGQGNTGELFF | TGTGCCAGCAGTATGGGACAGGGGAACACCGGGGAGCTGTTTTTT
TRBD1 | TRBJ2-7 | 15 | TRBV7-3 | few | CASSLNPGQVGEQYF | TGTGCCAGCAGCTTAAACCCGGGACAGGTTGGGGAGCAGTACTTC
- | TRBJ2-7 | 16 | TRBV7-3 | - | CASTRYVGPDFYEQYF | TGTGCCAGCACCCGCTACGTGGGGCCCGATTTCTACGAGCAGTACTTC
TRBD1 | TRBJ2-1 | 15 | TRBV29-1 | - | CSVEDQVGQGNEQFF | TGCAGCGTTGAAGATCAGGTGGGACAGGGGAATGAGCAGTTCTTC
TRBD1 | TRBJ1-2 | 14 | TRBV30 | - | CAWGDRGIDYGYTF | TGTGCCTGGGGGGACAGGGGTATTGACTATGGCTACACCTTC
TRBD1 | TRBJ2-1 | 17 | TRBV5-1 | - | CASRQGQALSIKNEQFF | TGCGCCAGCAGACAAGGACAGGCGCTTTCCATCAAAAACGAGCAGTTCTTC
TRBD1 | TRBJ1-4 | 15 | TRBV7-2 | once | CASSPRGTGDEKLFF | TGTGCCAGCAGCCCGCGTGGGACAGGGGATGAAAAACTGTTTTTT
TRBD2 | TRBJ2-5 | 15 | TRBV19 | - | CASKEVAGGRETQYF | TGTGCCAGTAAAGAGGTGGCCGGGGGGAGAGAGACCCAGTACTTC
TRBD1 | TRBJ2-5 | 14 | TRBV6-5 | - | CASSKRTGGETQYF | TGTGCCAGCAGTAAACGGACAGGTGGAGAGACCCAGTACTTC
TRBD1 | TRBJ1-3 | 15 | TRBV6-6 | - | CASSSGDSSGNTIYF | TGTGCCAGCAGTTCGGGGGACAGCTCTGGAAACACCATATATTTT
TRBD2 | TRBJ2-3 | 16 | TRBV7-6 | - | CASSLAAGGPADTQYF | TGTGCCAGCAGCTTAGCTGCGGGGGGGCCGGCAGATACGCAGTATTTT
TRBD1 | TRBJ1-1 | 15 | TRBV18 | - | CASYQPGQGGTEAFF | TGTGCCAGCTACCAACCGGGACAGGGAGGCACTGAAGCTTTCTTT
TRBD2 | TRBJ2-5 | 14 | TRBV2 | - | CASKGRGHQETQYF | TGTGCCAGCAAGGGGAGGGGTCACCAAGAGACCCAGTACTTC
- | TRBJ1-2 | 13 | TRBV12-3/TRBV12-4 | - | CASSLGQLYGYTF | TGTGCCAGCAGTTTAGGACAGCTATATGGCTACACCTTC
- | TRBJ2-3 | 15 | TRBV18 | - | CASSPSVTATDTQYF | TGTGCCAGCTCACCATCTGTGACAGCCACAGATACGCAGTATTTT
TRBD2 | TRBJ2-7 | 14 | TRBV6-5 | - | CASTLTSGIYEQYF | TGTGCCAGCACCTTGACTAGCGGAATCTACGAGCAGTACTTC
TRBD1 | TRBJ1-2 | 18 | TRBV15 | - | CATSRVGRHREQGGGYTF | TGTGCCACCAGCAGAGTTGGTCGACATCGGGAACAGGGGGGTGGCTACACCTTC
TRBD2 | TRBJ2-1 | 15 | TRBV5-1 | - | CASSTGLAGVLGEFF | TGCGCCAGCAGCACGGGACTAGCGGGGGTCCTTGGAGAGTTCTTC
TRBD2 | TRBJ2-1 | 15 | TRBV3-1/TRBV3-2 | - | CASSPREGGYNEQFF | TGTGCCAGCAGCCCCCGGGAGGGGGGATACAATGAGCAGTTCTTC
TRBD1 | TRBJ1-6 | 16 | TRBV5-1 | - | CASSLAGDRGYSPLHF | TGCGCCAGCAGCTTGGCCGGGGACAGGGGATATTCACCCCTCCACTTT
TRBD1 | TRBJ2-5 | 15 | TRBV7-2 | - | CASSLGDRGQETQYF | TGTGCCAGCAGCTTAGGGGACAGGGGACAAGAGACCCAGTACTTC
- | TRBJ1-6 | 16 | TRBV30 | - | CAWSPGTPWNNSPLHF | TGTGCCTGGAGCCCAGGTACCCCCTGGAATAATTCACCCCTCCACTTT
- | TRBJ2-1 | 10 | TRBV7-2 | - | CASSEPEQFF | TGTGCCAGCAGCGAGCCTGAGCAGTTCTTC
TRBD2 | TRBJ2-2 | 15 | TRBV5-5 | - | CASSSGTRDTGELFF | TGTGCCAGCAGCTCAGGGACTAGAGACACCGGGGAGCTGTTTTTT
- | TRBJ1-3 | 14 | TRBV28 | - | CASSEGGTGNTIYF | TGTGCCAGCAGTGAAGGGGGTACTGGAAACACCATATATTTT
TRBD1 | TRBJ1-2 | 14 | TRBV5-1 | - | CASSLDRTGNGYTF | TGCGCCAGCAGCTTGGACAGGACAGGAAATGGCTACACCTTC
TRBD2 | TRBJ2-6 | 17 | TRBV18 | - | CASSGLAGLSGANVLTF | TGTGCCAGCTCAGGGCTAGCGGGGCTATCTGGGGCCAACGTCCTGACTTTC
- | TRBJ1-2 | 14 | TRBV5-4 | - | CASSLERKDYGYTF | TGTGCCAGCAGCTTGGAGAGGAAGGACTATGGCTACACCTTC
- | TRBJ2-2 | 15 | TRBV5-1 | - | CASSLVQAGTGELFF | TGCGCCAGCAGCTTGGTTCAGGCGGGGACCGGGGAGCTGTTTTTT
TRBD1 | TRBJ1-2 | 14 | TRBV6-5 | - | CASRGPQGNYGYTF | TGTGCCAGCAGGGGTCCACAGGGGAACTATGGCTACACCTTC
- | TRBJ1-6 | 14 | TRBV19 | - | CASSIEAGNSPLHF | TGTGCCAGTAGTATAGAGGCAGGGAATTCACCCCTCCACTTT
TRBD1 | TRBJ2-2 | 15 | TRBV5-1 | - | CASSWGQGNTGELFF | TGCGCCAGCAGCTGGGGACAGGGGAACACCGGGGAGCTGTTTTTT
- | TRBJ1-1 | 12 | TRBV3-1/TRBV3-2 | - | CASSQGLAEAFF | TGTGCCAGCAGCCAGGGGCTTGCCGAAGCTTTCTTT
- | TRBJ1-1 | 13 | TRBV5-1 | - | CASSLTGSTEAFF | TGCGCCAGCAGCCTGACAGGATCTACTGAAGCTTTCTTT
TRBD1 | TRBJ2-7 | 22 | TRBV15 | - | CATSRDHKPGQGPLRSSYEQYF | TGTGCCACCAGCAGAGATCACAAGCCGGGACAGGGACCCCTCCGAAGCTCCTACGAGCAGTACTTC
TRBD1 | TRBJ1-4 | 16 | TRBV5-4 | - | CASSPGQSSTNEKLFF | TGTGCCAGCAGCCCGGGACAGTCTTCAACTAATGAAAAACTGTTTTTT
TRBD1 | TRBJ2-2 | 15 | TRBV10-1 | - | CASSDPGQGSGELFF | TGCGCCAGCAGTGACCCGGGACAGGGTTCCGGGGAGCTGTTTTTT